The rows below give T cell receptor beta chains drawn from one sample of a study of lymphopenia after photon versus proton radiotherapy. Assay: immunoSEQ multiplex PCR; the TCRdb copy retains only in-frame clones and omits some. The sample comprises tens of thousands of clones, approximately 90% of which are singletons, and roughly 15% rests with the top ten. Material: peripheral blood, obtained from a patient treated with photon-based radiotherapy. These receptors came from a man in his 60s with cholangiocarcinoma. CDR3s include the opening cysteine and the closing phenylalanine or tryptophan. The D gene is left open where the match is weak. Clone size is given for some rows only: seen once, a few or many times, or a class if the clone is expanded.

d_call: NA
j_call: TRBJ1-2
v_call: TRBV13
clone_size: NA
cdr3_aa: CASSLNRLGSYGYTF
cdr3_nt: TGTGCCAGCAGCTTAAATCGCCTAGGGAGCTATGGCTACACCTTC

d_call: TRBD2
j_call: TRBJ2-3
v_call: TRBV2
clone_size: NA
cdr3_aa: CATGLAGGVDTQYF
cdr3_nt: TGTGCCACCGGACTAGCGGGGGGTGTTGATACGCAGTATTTT

d_call: TRBD1
j_call: TRBJ2-1
v_call: TRBV4-3
clone_size: NA
cdr3_aa: CASSQDVQGEYNEQFF
cdr3_nt: TGCGCCAGCAGCCAAGATGTGCAGGGGGAATACAATGAGCAGTTCTTC

d_call: NA
j_call: TRBJ2-2
v_call: TRBV7-2
clone_size: NA
cdr3_aa: CASSFRQWVGELFF
cdr3_nt: TGTGCCAGCAGCTTCCGACAGTGGGTAGGGGAGCTGTTTTTT

d_call: TRBD1
j_call: TRBJ1-1
v_call: TRBV19
clone_size: NA
cdr3_aa: CASSQQGGTEAFF
cdr3_nt: TGTGCCAGTAGCCAACAGGGGGGCACTGAAGCTTTCTTT

d_call: TRBD1
j_call: TRBJ2-7
v_call: TRBV10-2
clone_size: NA
cdr3_aa: CASSQPGGRDSYEQYF
cdr3_nt: TGCGCCAGCAGTCAACCAGGGGGCAGGGATTCCTACGAGCAGTACTTC

d_call: NA
j_call: TRBJ2-7
v_call: TRBV15
clone_size: NA
cdr3_aa: CATSRNYYEQYF
cdr3_nt: TGTGCCACCAGCCGGAATTACTACGAGCAGTACTTC

d_call: NA
j_call: TRBJ2-1
v_call: TRBV10-3
clone_size: NA
cdr3_aa: CAISRTIYNEQFF
cdr3_nt: TGTGCCATCAGCCGAACGATTTACAATGAGCAGTTCTTC

d_call: TRBD1
j_call: TRBJ2-7
v_call: TRBV18
clone_size: NA
cdr3_aa: CASSPRGQAYEQYF
cdr3_nt: TGTGCCAGCTCACCTCGGGGACAGGCTTACGAGCAGTACTTC

d_call: NA
j_call: TRBJ2-4
v_call: TRBV18
clone_size: NA
cdr3_aa: CASSSSQGSKNIQYF
cdr3_nt: TGTGCCAGCTCATCATCTCAGGGGTCCAAAAACATTCAGTACTTC

d_call: TRBD2
j_call: TRBJ2-3
v_call: TRBV5-1
clone_size: NA
cdr3_aa: CASSLGGSHPDTDTQYF
cdr3_nt: TGCGCCAGCAGCTTGGGCGGGAGTCACCCCGACACAGATACGCAGTATTTT

d_call: TRBD1
j_call: TRBJ2-1
v_call: TRBV7-8
clone_size: NA
cdr3_aa: CASSLGQGAGNEQFF
cdr3_nt: TGTGCCAGCAGCTTGGGACAGGGGGCGGGGAATGAGCAGTTCTTC

d_call: TRBD2
j_call: TRBJ2-3
v_call: TRBV7-8
clone_size: NA
cdr3_aa: CASSLPTSGRTDTQYF
cdr3_nt: TGTGCCAGCAGTCTCCCGACTAGCGGGAGAACAGATACGCAGTATTTT

d_call: NA
j_call: TRBJ1-4
v_call: TRBV7-9
clone_size: NA
cdr3_aa: CASRVFNEKLFF
cdr3_nt: TGTGCCAGCAGGGTTTTTAATGAAAAACTGTTTTTT

d_call: TRBD1
j_call: TRBJ1-3
v_call: TRBV9
clone_size: NA
cdr3_aa: CASSVGDRGGNTIYF
cdr3_nt: TGTGCCAGCAGCGTCGGAGACAGGGGTGGAAACACCATATATTTT

d_call: NA
j_call: TRBJ1-5
v_call: TRBV28
clone_size: NA
cdr3_aa: CASTFTGNQPQHF
cdr3_nt: TGTGCCAGCACCTTTACGGGGAATCAGCCCCAGCATTTT

d_call: NA
j_call: TRBJ1-1
v_call: TRBV11-2
clone_size: NA
cdr3_aa: CASSSLEGKNTEAFF
cdr3_nt: TGTGCCAGCAGCTCCCTTGAAGGGAAGAACACTGAAGCTTTCTTT

d_call: NA
j_call: TRBJ2-7
v_call: TRBV7-9
clone_size: NA
cdr3_aa: CASRFDPGYEQYF
cdr3_nt: TGTGCCAGCAGGTTCGATCCGGGATACGAGCAGTACTTC

d_call: NA
j_call: TRBJ2-7
v_call: TRBV6-1
clone_size: NA
cdr3_aa: CASSERGVYEQYF
cdr3_nt: TGTGCCAGCAGTGAAAGAGGGGTCTACGAGCAGTACTTC

d_call: TRBD1
j_call: TRBJ2-3
v_call: TRBV5-1
clone_size: NA
cdr3_aa: CASSLGQGLLYF
cdr3_nt: TGCGCCAGCAGCCTGGGACAGGGTCTTTTGTATTTT

d_call: NA
j_call: TRBJ2-2
v_call: TRBV6-1
clone_size: NA
cdr3_aa: CASSVRLDSWELFF
cdr3_nt: TGTGCCAGCAGTGTAAGACTAGATTCGTGGGAGCTGTTTTTT

d_call: TRBD1
j_call: TRBJ1-4
v_call: TRBV27
clone_size: NA
cdr3_aa: CASSATGGWGEKLFF
cdr3_nt: TGTGCCAGCAGTGCTACAGGGGGCTGGGGTGAAAAACTGTTTTTT

d_call: TRBD2
j_call: TRBJ2-5
v_call: TRBV7-3
clone_size: NA
cdr3_aa: CASSKGLAGYETQYF
cdr3_nt: TGTGCCAGCAGCAAGGGACTAGCGGGATATGAGACCCAGTACTTC

d_call: NA
j_call: TRBJ2-5
v_call: TRBV2
clone_size: NA
cdr3_aa: CAIKADSLETQYF
cdr3_nt: TGTGCCATCAAAGCGGACAGCCTAGAGACCCAGTACTTC

d_call: NA
j_call: TRBJ2-5
v_call: TRBV6-5
clone_size: NA
cdr3_aa: CASTKRGGETQYF
cdr3_nt: TGTGCCAGCACTAAGCGAGGGGGGGAGACCCAGTACTTC

d_call: TRBD1
j_call: TRBJ1-5
v_call: TRBV28
clone_size: NA
cdr3_aa: CASSFQGGINQPQHF
cdr3_nt: TGTGCCAGCAGTTTTCAGGGGGGAATAAATCAGCCCCAGCATTTT

d_call: NA
j_call: TRBJ1-2
v_call: TRBV5-4
clone_size: NA
cdr3_aa: CASSRGTMNYGYTF
cdr3_nt: TGTGCCAGCAGCCGGGGGACAATGAACTATGGCTACACCTTC

d_call: TRBD2
j_call: TRBJ2-1
v_call: TRBV19
clone_size: once
cdr3_aa: CATSSLAGPYNEQFF
cdr3_nt: TGTGCCACTTCCTCTCTAGCGGGGCCTTACAATGAGCAGTTCTTC

d_call: NA
j_call: TRBJ1-2
v_call: TRBV28
clone_size: NA
cdr3_aa: CASKGGVYGYTF
cdr3_nt: TGTGCCAGCAAGGGGGGGGTTTATGGCTACACCTTC

d_call: NA
j_call: TRBJ1-5
v_call: TRBV28
clone_size: NA
cdr3_aa: CASYGPADQPQHF
cdr3_nt: TGTGCCAGTTACGGCCCAGCCGATCAGCCCCAGCATTTT

d_call: NA
j_call: TRBJ1-1
v_call: TRBV19
clone_size: NA
cdr3_aa: CASSYIQGLAFF
cdr3_nt: TGTGCCAGTAGCTACATTCAGGGATTAGCTTTCTTT

d_call: TRBD1
j_call: TRBJ1-5
v_call: TRBV13
clone_size: NA
cdr3_aa: CASSLGQFNQPQHF
cdr3_nt: TGTGCCAGCAGCTTGGGACAGTTCAATCAGCCCCAGCATTTT

d_call: NA
j_call: TRBJ1-2
v_call: TRBV5-6
clone_size: NA
cdr3_aa: CASSLYRANYGYTF
cdr3_nt: TGTGCCAGCAGCTTATATCGAGCTAACTATGGCTACACCTTC

d_call: TRBD1
j_call: TRBJ2-1
v_call: TRBV6-1
clone_size: NA
cdr3_aa: CASYFRDRGYNEQFF
cdr3_nt: TGTGCCAGTTATTTCCGGGACAGGGGTTACAATGAGCAGTTCTTC

d_call: NA
j_call: TRBJ1-1
v_call: TRBV9
clone_size: NA
cdr3_aa: CASRPWESPEAFF
cdr3_nt: TGTGCCAGCAGACCTTGGGAAAGCCCTGAAGCTTTCTTT

d_call: NA
j_call: TRBJ2-3
v_call: TRBV7-8
clone_size: NA
cdr3_aa: CASSFGRTTDTQYF
cdr3_nt: TGTGCCAGCAGCTTCGGCCGGACAACAGATACGCAGTATTTT

d_call: TRBD2
j_call: TRBJ2-2
v_call: TRBV11-2
clone_size: NA
cdr3_aa: CASSLEGGSGPRGTGELFF
cdr3_nt: TGTGCCAGCAGCTTAGAGGGAGGTAGCGGGCCTCGTGGCACCGGGGAGCTGTTTTTT

d_call: NA
j_call: TRBJ2-1
v_call: TRBV25-1
clone_size: NA
cdr3_aa: CASSLIGGSSYNEQFF
cdr3_nt: TGTGCCAGCAGCCTAATTGGGGGCAGCTCCTACAATGAGCAGTTCTTC

d_call: NA
j_call: TRBJ1-3
v_call: TRBV25-1
clone_size: once
cdr3_aa: CASSEPFGGTSGNTIYF
cdr3_nt: TGTGCCAGCAGTGAACCGTTCGGAGGGACCTCTGGAAACACCATATATTTT

d_call: NA
j_call: TRBJ2-7
v_call: TRBV10-3
clone_size: NA
cdr3_aa: CAISESQEYYEQYF
cdr3_nt: TGTGCCATCAGTGAGTCACAGGAATACTACGAGCAGTACTTC